Listed below are T cell receptor beta chains from one sample, sequenced in a study of blood T cell repertoires in COVID-19. Repertoires were generated with immunoSEQ multiplex PCR, while TCRdb's copy carries only in-frame clones and drops some. This table has about 160,000 clones, about 87% appearing once. The sequencing sample was made of peripheral blood. The receptors originated from a woman in her seventies with COVID-19, enrolled during active disease. CDR3s leave out the opening cysteine and the closing phenylalanine or tryptophan. The D gene is left open where the match is weak.

d_call j_call v_call cdr3_aa
NA TRBJ2-3 TRBV2 ASIRLGGDTQY
NA TRBJ2-4 TRBV2 ASTKTVLAKNIQY
NA TRBJ2-3 TRBV7-6 ASSLGSGADTQY
NA TRBJ1-2 TRBV28 ASRSLAGGLYGYT
TRBD1 TRBJ1-2 TRBV3-1/TRBV3-2 ASSQGQGWYGYT
NA TRBJ1-2 TRBV2 ASSYRVGAYGYT
NA TRBJ2-5 TRBV18 ASSPPGASGETQY
NA TRBJ1-4 TRBV28 ASSSHKGSGEKLF
NA TRBJ1-1 TRBV5-6 ASSFGVDGTEAF
NA TRBJ1-3 TRBV28 ASRGLASSGNTIY
TRBD2 TRBJ2-1 TRBV3-1/TRBV3-2 ASSRSGGASDEQF
NA TRBJ2-7 TRBV27 ASSTLGGIPYEQY